Described below is a single T cell receptor beta chain sequence and its context. The antigen is not known. Germline CDR1 and CDR2: SEHNR and FQNEAQ (reference sequence). Trimming stripped 5 bases from V and 6 bases from J, with 19 bases between. CDR3 length: 16 residues. This sample is part of a study of T cell repertoires in cytomegalovirus infection. TCRdb called the reads again in MiXCR, with one record for every CDR3 protein. The table includes about 770,000 distinct CDR3 sequences, almost 30% detected once. The chain is built from TRBV7-9 and TRBJ1-4, with D perhaps matching TRBD1 (6 bases). The TCR originated in a human donor in good health (CMV status not recorded). Some clones in this sample may be carry-over from other donors' samples. This specimen was cultured CD8+ T cells from PBMCs, taken from culture after CMV antigen stimulation. CDR3 nucleotide sequence: TGTGCCAGCAGCCCACCCGTAGGGGGGAGGGATGAAAAACTGTTTTTT. It translates to CASSPPVGGRDEKLFF.